One and the same sample provided the 29 T cell receptor beta chains below, sequenced in a study of metastatic and nonmetastatic thyroid tumors. TCRdb re-called the PCR reads with MiXCR. This sample has about 82,000 clones, with approximately 13% found just once. Thyroid surgery had not been preceded by any treatment in any patient. The specimen sequenced was tumor tissue. The receptors come from a female donor with papillary thyroid cancer or a benign thyroid nodule (not recorded which). Some clones in this sample may be carry-over from other donors' samples.

This clone was detected only a few times. The chain is built from TRBV20-1 and TRBJ2-2, with 8 bases that match TRBD1. The CDR3 covers 16 residues. The V gene's germline CDR1 is DFQATT and CDR2 SNEGSKA (reference sequence). The ends lost 0 bases at V and 7 bases at J; junction bases unmatched: 10. DNA for the CDR3: TGCAGTGCTAGAGATGCTCAGGGGGCGCAGAACGGGGAGCTGTTTTTT. It codes for CSARDAQGAQNGELFF.

This clone was seen ten or more times. V gene TRBV20-1 combines with J gene TRBJ2-5; TRBD2 matches at 9 bases. The CDR3 covers 13 residues. V lost 5 bases and J lost 6; bases outside the gene matches: 7. Germline V gene data show CDR1 as DFQATT and CDR2 as SNEGSKA (reference sequence). CDR3 nucleotides: TGCAGTGCTGAACTAGCGGGCAAAAAGACCCAGTACTTC. Translating gives CSAELAGKKTQYF.

Points on this clone: This clone may be a read error of a much larger clone one base away. The chain recombines TRBV7-9 with TRBJ2-7; D uncertain. The CDR3 is 11 residues long. Per the germline V gene, CDR1 is SEHNR and CDR2 is FQNEAQ (reference sequence). V was cut by 0 bases and J by 6 bases, with 3 bases left in between. CDR3 region: CASSLAVEQYF. For the CDR3, the DNA is TGTGCCAGCAGCTTAGCGGTCGAGCAGTACTTC.

This clone was observed many times. The V gene is TRBV3-1, the J gene TRBJ2-5; D may be TRBD1 (5 bases). The CDR3 totals 14 residues. V was cut by 0 bases and J by 5 bases, with 10 bases left in between. The germline V gene encodes CDR1 LGHDT and CDR2 YNNKEL (reference sequence). The CDR3 DNA reads TGTGCCAGCAGCCAAGAGCAGGGAAAGGAGACCCAGTACTTC. Its translation is CASSQEQGKETQYF.

This clone was detected many times. This specimen includes other DNA sequences encoding the same CDR3. The chain carries TRBV15 and TRBJ2-3, with TRBD1 matching over 10 bases. The CDR3 runs 15 residues. CDR1 is LNHNV, CDR2 YYDKDF, per germline (reference sequence). V dropped 5 bases and J dropped 1; count of bases not matched to a gene: 3. DNA for the CDR3: TGTGCCACCAGCTCCGGACAGGGGGGCACAGATACGCAGTATTTT. Translating it yields CATSSGQGGTDTQYF.

Turning to this clone: This CDR3 is also generated by other DNA sequences in the sample. The chain links TRBV7-2 to TRBJ2-2; 7 bases align to TRBD1. The V gene's germline CDR1 is SGHTA and CDR2 FQGNSA. Unmatched junction bases numbered 2, after V lost 2 bases and J lost 2 bases. The CDR3 covers 15 residues. CDR3 residues: CASSLLGGNTGELFF. The CDR3 bases are TGTGCCAGCAGCTTATTAGGGGGCAACACCGGGGAGCTGTTTTTT.

This clone was recorded many times. The genes are TRBV2 and TRBJ2-3; D perhaps matches TRBD1 (5 bases). This CDR3 comprises 16 residues. The V and J ends lost 1 base and 2 bases respectively, with 13 bases between them. Germline lookup yields CDR1 SNHLY and CDR2 FYNNEI. DNA of the CDR3: TGTGCCAGCAGTGAAGGGGGCAGGGTGTACACAGATACGCAGTATTTT. It yields the protein CASSEGGRVYTDTQYF.

This clone was picked up many times. The chain is built from TRBV12-3 or TRBV12-4 and TRBJ1-2; D is undetermined. Trimming removed 5 bases from V and 0 bases from J, with 7 bases in between. The CDR3 consists of 13 residues. CDR3 nucleotides: TGTGCCAGCAGTCCTCGGACTAACTATGGCTACACCTTC. Encoded protein: CASSPRTNYGYTF.

This clone was recorded many times. This sequence joins TRBV20-1 and TRBJ1-5; 7 nucleotides align to TRBD1. Germline V gene sequence: CDR1 DFQATT, CDR2 SNEGSKA (reference sequence). The CDR3 runs to 13 residues. V lost 7 bases, J lost 3 bases, and 6 bases stayed unmatched. The CDR3 loop is CSVPDRANQPQHF. In nucleotides, the CDR3 is TGCAGTGTTCCAGACAGGGCCAATCAGCCCCAGCATTTT.

The chain is built from TRBV4-2 and TRBJ1-2; TRBD1 agrees at 7 bases. J was trimmed by 2 bases and V by 0 bases; bases with no gene match: 18. The V gene's germline CDR1 is LGHNA and CDR2 YNFKEQ. The CDR3 is made up of 20 amino acids. CDR3 nucleotide sequence: TGTGCCAGCAGCCAAGAAAACTCTCTGGCAGGGGGGCAAAGGAACTATGGCTACACCTTC. Translated: CASSQENSLAGGQRNYGYTF.

This clone was recorded many times. An end of the junction differs from the germline gene, which may be a read error. This sample also contains other DNA sequences that code for the same CDR3. V usage is TRBV6-1 and J usage is TRBJ2-1; 8 positions match TRBD2. The CDR3 length is 14 residues. Germline lookup yields CDR1 MNHNS and CDR2 SASEGT. CDR3 in amino acids: CANSIGLARNEQFF. CDR3 DNA: TGTGCCAACAGTATCGGACTAGCTCGCAATGAGCAGTTCTTC.

This clone occurred many times. The chain has TRBV4-1 and TRBJ2-7; 7 positions agree with TRBD2. There are 13 residues in the CDR3. V trimming: 1 base; J trimming: 8 bases; junction bases outside the gene matches: 5. Germline CDR1 is MGHRA and CDR2 is YSYEKL. CDR3 protein: CASSQGEGTKQYF. Here the CDR3 DNA reads TGCGCCAGCAGCCAAGGGGAGGGTACGAAGCAGTACTTC.

In this sample, this clone turned up many times. Because it lacks the conserved phenylalanine or tryptophan at the end, this CDR3 is likely a read error. The limits of the CDR3 on the DNA are not certain, so only TCRdb's listed CDR3 is given. Other DNA sequences in the same sample also yield this CDR3. This chain uses TRBV28 with TRBJ1-1; no DNA check was done on the table's D call, TRBD1. In germline, CDR1 is MDHEN, CDR2 SYDVKM. The length of the CDR3 is 9 amino acids, counting both ends. The CDR3 is CASTRQGIR.

This clone was picked up one time. This chain links TRBV5-6 with TRBJ2-7; D may correspond to TRBD1 or TRBD2 (5 bases each). The ends were cut back, 6 bases at V and 0 bases at J, with 13 bases in the middle. From germline, CDR1 is SGHDT and CDR2 YYEEEE. The CDR3 is made up of 14 amino acids. CDR3 sequence: CASIVRDDSYEQYF. The CDR3 DNA sequence: TGTGCCAGCATCGTCCGGGACGACTCCTACGAGCAGTACTTC.

This clone has ten or more counts. The V gene is TRBV7-9, the J gene TRBJ2-1; D remains ambiguous. V was pared by 2 bases and J by 10 bases, with 12 bases between. The CDR3 length is 13 residues. Germline loops: CDR1 SEHNR, CDR2 FQNEAQ (reference sequence). The CDR3 loop reads CASSLLTSTEQFF. In DNA, the CDR3 is TGTGCCAGCAGCTTACTGACATCGACCGAGCAGTTCTTC.

This clone was seen at least ten times. This chain links TRBV11-2 with TRBJ2-3, with D unresolved. The CDR3 totals 18 residues. V was pared by 0 bases and J by 0 bases, with 16 bases between. Germline lookup yields CDR1 SGHAT and CDR2 FQNNGV. CDR3 DNA sequence: TGTGCCAGCAGCTTAGAAGGTGGCGGCAGACTTAGCACAGATACGCAGTATTTT. Protein product: CASSLEGGGRLSTDTQYF.

This clone was seen repeatedly, ten times or more. This rearrangement joins TRBV20-1 to TRBJ2-7, with D perhaps matching TRBD2 (6 bases). CDR1 is DFQATT and CDR2 is SNEGSKA in the germline V gene (reference sequence). This CDR3 contains 15 residues. V was trimmed by 6 bases and J by 3 bases, leaving 21 bases between them. CDR3 region: CSARKRAGTDYEQYF. The CDR3 bases are TGCAGTGCCAGAAAGAGGGCGGGAACGGACTACGAGCAGTACTTC.

This clone has at least ten counts. DNA for the CDR3: TGCAGTGCTAGAGCCCCCCAGGGGTGGAATCAGCCCCAGCATTTT. Residues: CSARAPQGWNQPQHF. J is TRBJ1-5 and V is TRBV20-1; D might be TRBD1 (6 bases). The germline V gene encodes CDR1 DFQATT and CDR2 SNEGSKA (reference sequence). Trimming removed 1 base from V and 4 bases from J, with 14 bases in between. This CDR3 has 15 amino acids.

The J gene is TRBJ1-5, the V gene TRBV6-1, with D unclear. This CDR3 comprises 17 residues. CDR1 is MNHNS, CDR2 SASEGT, per germline. Deletions cut 6 bases from V and 3 bases from J, with 21 bases between. The DNA of the CDR3 is TGTGCCAGCAGGACTACCCACTGTACAGCAGTCAATCAGCCCCAGCATTTT. Amino acid sequence: CASRTTHCTAVNQPQHF.

For this clone: A much larger clone lies one base from this, so it may be a read error. The chain joins TRBV7-1 to TRBJ2-1, with TRBD2 matching 7 bases. Being an ORF, TRBV7-1 has a function that is uncertain. This CDR3 spans 19 amino acids. V dropped 3 bases and J dropped 0; count of bases not matched to a gene: 14. The CDR3 sequence: CASSSGVGAVAGSYNEQFF. CDR3 sequence (DNA): TGTGCCAGCAGCTCCGGCGTGGGAGCGGTAGCGGGCTCCTACAATGAGCAGTTCTTC.

The chain is built from TRBV10-1 and TRBJ1-1; D gene uncertain. V lost 0 bases and J 3 bases, leaving 8 bases between the germline ends. The CDR3 runs 14 residues. CDR1 is WNHNN, CDR2 SYGVQD, per germline (reference sequence). The CDR3 here is CASSESAEHTEAFF. DNA for the CDR3: TGCGCCAGCAGTGAGTCGGCGGAGCACACTGAAGCTTTCTTT.

This clone was counted at least ten times. The chain carries TRBV28 and TRBJ2-6; 8 bases fit TRBD1. V trimming: 6 bases; J trimming: 0 bases; junction bases outside the gene matches: 7. This CDR3 has 17 amino acids. Germline V gene data show CDR1 as MDHEN and CDR2 as SYDVKM. CDR3 nucleotides: TGTGCCAGCAGAACCGGGACAGGAGTCTCTGGGGCCAACGTCCTGACTTTC. It translates to CASRTGTGVSGANVLTF.

The rearrangement links TRBV3-1 to TRBJ2-1; 8 nucleotides match TRBD2. The CDR3 consists of 15 residues. With 4 bases clipped from V and 5 bases from J, the junction kept 7 bases outside the gene matches. CDR1 and CDR2 (germline): LGHDT, YNNKEL (reference sequence). CDR3 sequence (DNA): TGTGCCAGCAGCCCTAAGCGGGAGATAGACAATGAGCAGTTCTTC. The encoded protein is CASSPKREIDNEQFF.

Concerning this clone: A read error may explain this, as a much larger clone is one base away. The V gene is TRBV24-1, the J gene TRBJ2-6; D remains ambiguous. Germline-derived CDR1 and CDR2 are KGHDR and SFDVKD. The CDR3 extends over 15 amino acids. The CDR3 spells CATSDSISWANVLTF. CDR3 in DNA: TGTGCCACCAGTGATTCGATCTCTTGGGCCAACGTCCTGACTTTC.

This clone was detected ten times or more. The sample has other DNA sequences that encode this CDR3 too. The chain joins TRBV7-9 to TRBJ1-2; D gene unclear. Trimming cost V 5 bases and J 8 bases, with 9 bases left between them. This CDR3 contains 11 residues. Germline loops: CDR1 SEHNR, CDR2 FQNEAQ (reference sequence). CDR3: CASSRLWGYTF. CDR3 nucleotide sequence: TGTGCCAGCAGCCGCCTTTGGGGCTACACCTTC.

As for this clone: It may be a read error: a sequence one base away is much more abundant. Other nucleotide sequences in the sample specify the same CDR3. V usage is TRBV6-5 and J usage is TRBJ2-1; 15 positions agree with TRBD2. This CDR3 spans 16 amino acids. V lost 2 bases and J lost 7; bases outside the gene matches: 3. Germline V gene sequence: CDR1 MNHEY, CDR2 SVGAGI. Here the CDR3 reads CASSYGGLAGGNEQFF. DNA for the CDR3: TGTGCCAGCAGTTACGGCGGACTAGCGGGAGGGAATGAGCAGTTCTTC.

The V and J genes are TRBV9 and TRBJ2-3; 7 bases are a match to TRBD2. Germline assignment: CDR1 SGDLS and CDR2 YYNGEE. CDR3 length equals 16 residues. V dropped 0 bases and J dropped 2; count of bases not matched to a gene: 6. The CDR3 DNA reads TGTGCCAGCAGCGTAGAGCGACTAGCTGACACAGATACGCAGTATTTT. This sequence encodes CASSVERLADTDTQYF.

This clone was counted a few times. This may be a read error, as it is one base from a much larger clone. The same CDR3 also results from other DNA sequences found in this sample. The chain carries TRBV15 and TRBJ2-5, with 13 bases aligning to TRBD2. The V gene's germline CDR1 is LNHNV and CDR2 YYDKDF (reference sequence). The CDR3 extends over 16 amino acids. With V trimmed by 9 bases and J by 0 bases, 7 bases remained unmatched. The CDR3 DNA follows: TGTGCCACAACACCGGGACTAGCGGGGCACCAAGAGACCCAGTACTTC. Protein product: CATTPGLAGHQETQYF.

The chain uses TRBV9 and TRBJ2-1, with TRBD2 matching 7 bases. The CDR3 is 16 amino acids. Germline-derived CDR1 and CDR2 are SGDLS and YYNGEE. V was pared by 0 bases and J by 4 bases, with 7 bases of the junction left unmatched. The CDR3 nucleotides are TGTGCCAGCAGCGTAGCTACGGCTAGCGGTTACAATGAGCAGTTCTTC. This encodes CASSVATASGYNEQFF.